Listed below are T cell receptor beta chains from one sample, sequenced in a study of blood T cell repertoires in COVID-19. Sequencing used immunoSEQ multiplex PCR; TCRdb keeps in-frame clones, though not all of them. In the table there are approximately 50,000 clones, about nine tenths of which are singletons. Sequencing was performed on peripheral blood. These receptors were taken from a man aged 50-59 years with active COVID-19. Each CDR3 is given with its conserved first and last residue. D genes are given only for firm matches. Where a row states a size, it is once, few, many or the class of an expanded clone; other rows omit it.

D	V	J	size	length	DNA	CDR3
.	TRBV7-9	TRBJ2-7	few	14	TGTGCCAGCACCACGGGACTGACGACCTACGAGCAGTACTTC	CASTTGLTTYEQYF
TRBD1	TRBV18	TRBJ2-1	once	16	TGTGCCAGCTCCCGGACTGGGACAGGAACCTTTACTGAGCAGTTCTTC	CASSRTGTGTFTEQFF
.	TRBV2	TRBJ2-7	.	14	TGTGCCAGCAGTGTAAATGCCCACCGGTACGAGCAGTACTTC	CASSVNAHRYEQYF
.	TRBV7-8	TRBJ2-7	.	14	TGTGCCAGCAGCTCGGTTCCGGGAGCCTACGAGCAGTACTTC	CASSSVPGAYEQYF
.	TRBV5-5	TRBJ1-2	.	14	TGTGCCAGCAACGAATTGACAGCTACTTATGGCTACACCTTC	CASNELTATYGYTF
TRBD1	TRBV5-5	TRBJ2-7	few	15	TGTGCCAGCAGCCGTCGACAGGGGAATACGGACGAGCAGTACTTC	CASSRRQGNTDEQYF
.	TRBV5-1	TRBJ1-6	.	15	TGCGCCAGCAGCTTGGGCCAGGCGCCTAATTCACCCCTCCACTTT	CASSLGQAPNSPLHF
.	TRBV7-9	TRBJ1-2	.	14	TGTGCCAGCAGCTTAGCGTGGGCAAACTATGGCTACACCTTC	CASSLAWANYGYTF
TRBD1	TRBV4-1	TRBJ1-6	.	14	TGCGCCAGCAGCAACCGGGACAGGGGATCACCCCTCCACTTT	CASSNRDRGSPLHF
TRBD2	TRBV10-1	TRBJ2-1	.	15	TGCGCCAGCAGTGAGGCTAGCGGGGGGTTAGGTGAGCAGTTCTTC	CASSEASGGLGEQFF